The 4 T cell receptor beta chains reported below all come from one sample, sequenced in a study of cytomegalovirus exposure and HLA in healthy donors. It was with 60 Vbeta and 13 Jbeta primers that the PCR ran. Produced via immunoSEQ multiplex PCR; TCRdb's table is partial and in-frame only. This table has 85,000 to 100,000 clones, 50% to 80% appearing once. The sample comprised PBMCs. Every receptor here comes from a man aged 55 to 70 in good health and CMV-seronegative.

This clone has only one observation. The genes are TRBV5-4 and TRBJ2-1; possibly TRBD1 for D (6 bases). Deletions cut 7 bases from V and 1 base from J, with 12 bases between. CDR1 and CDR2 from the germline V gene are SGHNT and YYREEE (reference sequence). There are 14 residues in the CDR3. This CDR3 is CASRRGGSYNEQFF. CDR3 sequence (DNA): TGTGCCAGCCGCAGGGGTGGGTCCTACAATGAGCAGTTCTTC.

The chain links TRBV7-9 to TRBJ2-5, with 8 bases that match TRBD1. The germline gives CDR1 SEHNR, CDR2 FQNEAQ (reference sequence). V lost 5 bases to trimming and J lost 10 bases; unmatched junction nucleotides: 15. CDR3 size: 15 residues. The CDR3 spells CASSLTGTGLFGQYF. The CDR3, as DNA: TGTGCCAGCAGCCTCACCGGGACAGGATTGTTCGGCCAGTACTTC.

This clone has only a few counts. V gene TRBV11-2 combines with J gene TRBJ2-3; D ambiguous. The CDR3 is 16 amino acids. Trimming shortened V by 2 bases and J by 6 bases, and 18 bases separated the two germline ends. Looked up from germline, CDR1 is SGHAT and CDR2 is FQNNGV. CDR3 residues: CASSLMDVRSGDTQYF. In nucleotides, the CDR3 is TGTGCCAGCAGCTTAATGGATGTTAGGAGTGGGGATACGCAGTATTTT.

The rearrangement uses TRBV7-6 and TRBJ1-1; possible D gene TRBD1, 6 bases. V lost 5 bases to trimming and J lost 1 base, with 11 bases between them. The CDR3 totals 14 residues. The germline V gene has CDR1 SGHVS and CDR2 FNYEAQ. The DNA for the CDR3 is TGTGCCAGCAGCGTTCTACAGGGGAACACTGAAGCTTTCTTT. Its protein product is CASSVLQGNTEAFF.